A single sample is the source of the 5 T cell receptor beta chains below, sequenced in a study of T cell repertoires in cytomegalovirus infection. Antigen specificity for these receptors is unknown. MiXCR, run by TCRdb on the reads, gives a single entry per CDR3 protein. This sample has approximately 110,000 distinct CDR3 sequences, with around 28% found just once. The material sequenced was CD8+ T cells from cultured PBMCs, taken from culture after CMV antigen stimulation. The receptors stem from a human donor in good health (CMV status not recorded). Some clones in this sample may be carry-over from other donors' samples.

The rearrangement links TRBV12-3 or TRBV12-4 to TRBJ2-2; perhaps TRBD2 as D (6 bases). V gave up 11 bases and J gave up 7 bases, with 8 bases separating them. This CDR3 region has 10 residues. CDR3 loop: CAAGSGELFF. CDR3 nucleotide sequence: TGTGCCGCGGGGAGCGGGGAGCTGTTTTTT.

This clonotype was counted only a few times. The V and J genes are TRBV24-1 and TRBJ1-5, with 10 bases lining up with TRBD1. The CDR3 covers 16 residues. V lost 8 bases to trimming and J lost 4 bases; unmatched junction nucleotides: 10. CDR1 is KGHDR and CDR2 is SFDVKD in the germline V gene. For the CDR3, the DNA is TGTGCCACCATTCTCCCGGCGGGACAGGGGAATCAGCCCCAGCATTTT. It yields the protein CATILPAGQGNQPQHF.

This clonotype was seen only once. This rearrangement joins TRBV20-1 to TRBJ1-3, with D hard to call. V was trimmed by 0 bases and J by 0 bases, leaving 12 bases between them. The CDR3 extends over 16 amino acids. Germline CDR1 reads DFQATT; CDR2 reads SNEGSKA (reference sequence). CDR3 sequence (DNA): TGCAGTGCTAGAGATGTGAACGATAACTCTGGAAACACCATATATTTT. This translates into CSARDVNDNSGNTIYF.

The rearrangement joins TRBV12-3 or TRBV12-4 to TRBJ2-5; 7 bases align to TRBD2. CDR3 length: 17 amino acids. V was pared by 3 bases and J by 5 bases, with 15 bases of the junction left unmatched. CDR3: CASSFRLAGSEWETQYF. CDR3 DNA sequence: TGTGCCAGCAGTTTCCGACTAGCCGGTTCAGAGTGGGAGACCCAGTACTTC.

CDR3 loop: CASSSALRQGGRYGYTF. The DNA of the CDR3 is TGTGCCAGCAGTTCCGCCCTAAGACAGGGAGGGAGATATGGCTACACCTTC. V usage is TRBV27 and J usage is TRBJ1-2; the match to TRBD1 covers 7 bases. The germline V gene encodes CDR1 MNHEY and CDR2 SMNVEV (reference sequence). V shed 4 bases, J shed 5 bases, and the junction held 16 bases outside the gene matches. The CDR3 has 17 amino acids.